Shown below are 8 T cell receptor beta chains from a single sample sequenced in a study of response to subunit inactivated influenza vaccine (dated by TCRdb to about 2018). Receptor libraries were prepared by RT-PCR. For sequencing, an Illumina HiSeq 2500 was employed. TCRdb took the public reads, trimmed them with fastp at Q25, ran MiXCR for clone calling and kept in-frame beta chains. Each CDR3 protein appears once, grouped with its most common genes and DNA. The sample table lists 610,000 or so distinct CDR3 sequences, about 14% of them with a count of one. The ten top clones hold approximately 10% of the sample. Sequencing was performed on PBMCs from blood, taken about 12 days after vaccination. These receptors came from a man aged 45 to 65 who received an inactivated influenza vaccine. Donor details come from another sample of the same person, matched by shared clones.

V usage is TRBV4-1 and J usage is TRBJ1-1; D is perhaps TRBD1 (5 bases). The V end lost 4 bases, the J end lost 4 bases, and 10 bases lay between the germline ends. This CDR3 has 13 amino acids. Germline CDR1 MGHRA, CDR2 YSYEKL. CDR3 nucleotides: TGCGCCAGCAGCCCTATGGGGGGCACTGAAGCTTTCTTT. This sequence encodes CASSPMGGTEAFF.

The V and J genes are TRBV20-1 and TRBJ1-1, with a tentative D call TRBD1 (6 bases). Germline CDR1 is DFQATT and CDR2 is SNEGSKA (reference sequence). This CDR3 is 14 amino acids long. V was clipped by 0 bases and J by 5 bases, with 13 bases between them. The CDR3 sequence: CSARDRGGPTEAFF. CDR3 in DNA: TGCAGTGCTAGAGATCGAGGGGGGCCGACTGAAGCTTTCTTT.

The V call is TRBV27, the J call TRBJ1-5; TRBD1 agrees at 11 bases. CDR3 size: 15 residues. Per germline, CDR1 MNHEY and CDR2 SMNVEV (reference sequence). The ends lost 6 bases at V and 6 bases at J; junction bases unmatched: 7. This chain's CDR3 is CASSTDRGRSQPQHF. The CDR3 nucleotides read TGTGCCAGCAGCACGGACAGGGGGCGTTCTCAGCCCCAGCATTTT.

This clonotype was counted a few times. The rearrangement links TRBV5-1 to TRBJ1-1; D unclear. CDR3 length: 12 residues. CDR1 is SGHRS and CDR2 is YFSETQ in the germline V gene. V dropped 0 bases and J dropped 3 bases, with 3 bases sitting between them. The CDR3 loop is CASSLEHTEAFF. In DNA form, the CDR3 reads TGCGCCAGCAGCTTGGAGCACACTGAAGCTTTCTTT. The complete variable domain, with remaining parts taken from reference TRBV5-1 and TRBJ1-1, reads KAGVTQTPRYLIKTRGQQVTLSCSPISGHRSVSWYQQTPGQGLQFLFEYFSETQRNKGNFPGRFSGRQFSNSRSEMNVSTLELGDSALYLCASSLEHTEAFFGQGTRLTVV.

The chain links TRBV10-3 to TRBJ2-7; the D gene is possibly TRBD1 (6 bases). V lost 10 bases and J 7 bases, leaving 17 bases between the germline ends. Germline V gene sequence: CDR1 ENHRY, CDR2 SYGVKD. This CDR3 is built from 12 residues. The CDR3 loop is CASKLDRGEQYF. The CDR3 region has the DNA TGTGCCAGTAAATTGGACAGAGGGGAGCAGTACTTC.

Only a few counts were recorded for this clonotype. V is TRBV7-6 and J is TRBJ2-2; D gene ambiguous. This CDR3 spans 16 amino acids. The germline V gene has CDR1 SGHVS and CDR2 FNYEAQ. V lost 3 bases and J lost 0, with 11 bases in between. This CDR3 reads CASSFIIGSNTGELFF. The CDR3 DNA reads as TGTGCCAGCAGCTTTATTATCGGTTCGAACACCGGGGAGCTGTTTTTT.

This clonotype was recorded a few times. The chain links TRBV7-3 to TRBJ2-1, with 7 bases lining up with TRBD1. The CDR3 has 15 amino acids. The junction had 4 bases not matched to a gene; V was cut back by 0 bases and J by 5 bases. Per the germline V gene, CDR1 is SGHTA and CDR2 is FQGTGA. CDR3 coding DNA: TGTGCCAGCAGCTTAACCAAAGACAGGGACAATGAGCAGTTCTTC. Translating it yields CASSLTKDRDNEQFF. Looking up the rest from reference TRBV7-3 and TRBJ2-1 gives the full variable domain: GAGVSQTPSNKVTEKGKYVELRCDPISGHTALYWYRQSLGQGPEFLIYFQGTGAADDSGLPNDRFFAVRPEGSVSTLKIQRTERGDSAVYLCASSLTKDRDNEQFFGPGTRLTVL.

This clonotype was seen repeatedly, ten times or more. The CDR3 DNA is TGTGCCAGCAGCCCCCGGATAAAAGAGACCCAGTACTTC. Protein product: CASSPRIKETQYF. The V call is TRBV4-2, the J call TRBJ2-5, with no clear D. Germline V gene sequence: CDR1 LGHNA, CDR2 YNFKEQ. The CDR3 runs to 13 residues. V was cut by 4 bases and J by 3 bases, with 9 bases left in between.